This entry describes one T cell receptor beta chain. The method was immunoSEQ multiplex PCR; TCRdb's version includes in-frame clones alone and lacks a portion of them. This sample has roughly 56,000 clones, with more than 75% found just once. Germline-derived CDR1 and CDR2 are MGHRA and YSYEKL. This CDR3 spans 15 amino acids. V gave up 0 bases and J gave up 2 bases, with 11 bases separating them. The sample belongs to a study of graft-versus-host responses after intestinal transplantation. Overall study context: Transplant recipients had multivisceral, liver-intestinal, or isolated intestinal grafts. Tacrolimus and steroids were given for around 3 years to all recipients after anti-thymocyte globulin induction.

The chain carries TRBV4-1 and TRBJ2-7; D not resolved. Sequences were derived from PBMCs, sampled roughly 120 days after intestinal transplantation. The TCR was taken from a human patient who received an intestinal transplant, so some T cells may come from the graft donor. The CDR3 sequence: CASSQDSIGPYEQYF. The CDR3 DNA reads TGCGCCAGCAGCCAAGATTCGATAGGCCCCTACGAGCAGTACTTC.